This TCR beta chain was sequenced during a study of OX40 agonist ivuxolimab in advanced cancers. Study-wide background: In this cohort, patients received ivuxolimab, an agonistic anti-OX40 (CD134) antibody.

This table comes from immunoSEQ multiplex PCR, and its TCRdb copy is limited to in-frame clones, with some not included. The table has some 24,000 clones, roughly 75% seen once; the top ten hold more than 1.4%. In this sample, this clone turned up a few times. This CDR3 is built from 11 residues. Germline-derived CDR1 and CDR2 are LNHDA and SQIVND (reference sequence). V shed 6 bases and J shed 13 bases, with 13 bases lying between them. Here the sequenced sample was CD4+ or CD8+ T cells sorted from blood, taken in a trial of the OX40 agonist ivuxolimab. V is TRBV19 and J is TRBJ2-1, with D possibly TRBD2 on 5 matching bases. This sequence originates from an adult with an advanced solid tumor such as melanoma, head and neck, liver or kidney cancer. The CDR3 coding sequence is TGTGCCAGTAGACTGGCCGAGGGTCAGTTCTTC. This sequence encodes CASRLAEGQFF.